Each of the 4 T cell receptor beta chains below was sequenced from the same sample in a study of T cells in Graves' hyperthyroidism and ophthalmopathy. TCR beta CDR3 sequences were amplified from RNA transcripts. First-round RT-PCR with HTBI primers amplified the TCR CDR3 region. Each CDR3 protein is one row after TCRdb ran MiXCR on the multiplex PCR reads. The data show about 700,000 distinct CDR3 sequences, 14% seen once. The specimen was blood. Every receptor here comes from a woman aged 18-35 years with Graves' hyperthyroidism.

Comment on this clonotype: It may be a read error: a sequence one base away is much more abundant. This chain uses TRBV5-1 with TRBJ2-1, with 9 nucleotides matching TRBD2. The CDR3 consists of 15 residues. The V gene's germline CDR1 is SGHRS and CDR2 YFSETQ. The CDR3 DNA sequence: TGCGCCAGCGGCTTCAGCGGGGGGACTACAAATGAGCAGTTCTTC. The encoded protein is CASGFSGGTTNEQFF.

This clonotype occurred a few times. This chain uses TRBV19 with TRBJ2-2, with TRBD2 identical over 9 bases. From germline, CDR1 is LNHDA and CDR2 SQIVND (reference sequence). The CDR3 consists of 14 residues. Trimming took 5 bases from V and 8 from J; bases not matched to a gene: 6. This chain's CDR3 is CASSAGTSKGELFF. DNA for the CDR3: TGTGCCAGTAGTGCCGGGACTAGCAAGGGGGAGCTGTTTTTT.

This clonotype was recorded at least ten times. The chain uses TRBV5-1 and TRBJ1-2, with 8 bases aligning to TRBD1. V lost 2 bases to trimming and J lost 4 bases; unmatched junction nucleotides: 10. Germline loops: CDR1 SGHRS, CDR2 YFSETQ. The CDR3 is 16 residues long. Here the CDR3 DNA reads TGCGCCAGCAGCTTCTTCGAGACAGGGGACGGCTATGGCTACACCTTC. It is translated as CASSFFETGDGYGYTF.

There are many counts of this clonotype. The CDR3 coding sequence is TGTGCCAGCAACCCCACAGGGCTGCGGACAGATACGCAGTATTTT. This gives the protein CASNPTGLRTDTQYF. J is TRBJ2-3 and V is TRBV11-2, with a possible D match to TRBD1 (6 bases). This CDR3 is built from 15 residues. The germline V gene encodes CDR1 SGHAT and CDR2 FQNNGV. Deletions cut 7 bases from V and 3 bases from J, with 17 bases between.